This is a list of T cell receptor beta chains from one sample in a study of blood T cell repertoires in COVID-19. Assay: immunoSEQ multiplex PCR; the TCRdb copy retains only in-frame clones and omits some. The sample has 200,000 to 300,000 clones, 81% seen once. The sample comprised peripheral blood. Receptors originate from a woman older than 75 with acute or convalescent COVID-19. Each CDR3 is given without its conserved first and last residue.

v_call	j_call	cdr3_aa
TRBV6-6	TRBJ2-3	ASSYSGSNTDTQY
TRBV11-2	TRBJ2-5	ASSLAGIGQETQY
TRBV9	TRBJ2-2	ASSVGRDTGELF
TRBV5-6	TRBJ2-2	ASSETDFYGTGELF
TRBV18	TRBJ2-3	ASSSPGVTDTQY
TRBV24-1	TRBJ2-1	ATSDSGTSGANEQF
TRBV7-3	TRBJ1-1	ASSPKRTDSNTEAF
TRBV18	TRBJ2-2	ASSPANTGELF
TRBV5-1	TRBJ1-2	ASSSQQGADYGYT
TRBV5-1	TRBJ2-5	ASSLGGLGGQETQY
TRBV28	TRBJ1-1	ASSPSQGNTEAF
TRBV11-2	TRBJ2-1	ASSYLRVGNEQF
TRBV7-9	TRBJ2-4	ASRRQGGNIQY
TRBV5-1	TRBJ2-2	ASSKGQKKTGELF
TRBV9	TRBJ2-2	ASSRIAGGNTGELF
TRBV28	TRBJ1-2	ASSLGQGTYGYT
TRBV3-1/TRBV3-2	TRBJ1-1	ASSPTGVDTEAF
TRBV28	TRBJ1-1	ASSPSGQGEAF
TRBV5-6	TRBJ2-3	ASSLVASGTDTQY
TRBV7-3	TRBJ2-7	ASYRDRGRLVSYEQY
TRBV7-8	TRBJ2-7	ASRLTGTGVHEQY
TRBV11-2	TRBJ1-6	ASSFEGDRASPLH
TRBV24-1	TRBJ2-1	ATSDLDSAEQF
TRBV4-2	TRBJ2-1	ASSQEGGGNGDEQF
TRBV7-9	TRBJ1-1	ASSLTDRITEAF
TRBV27	TRBJ1-2	ASRGQGAQGGYT
TRBV6-5	TRBJ1-3	ASSPRQRSGNTIY
TRBV7-2	TRBJ2-7	ASSLDQWAQATYEQY
TRBV21-1	TRBJ1-5	ASSLLEGANQPQH
TRBV3-1/TRBV3-2	TRBJ2-7	ASSRTSGGTPYEQY
TRBV5-5	TRBJ1-2	ASRNGTASLYGYT
TRBV27	TRBJ2-1	ASRLVAGRQF
TRBV4-2	TRBJ2-5	ASSQSPGGGSGQETQY
TRBV5-1	TRBJ2-7	ASSPDRLPYEQY
TRBV5-6	TRBJ1-2	ASSLNIWDRGLDYGYT
TRBV3-1/TRBV3-2	TRBJ2-1	ASSQEGQGWNEQF
TRBV2	TRBJ2-6	ASSVSGSGANVLT
TRBV11-2	TRBJ2-5	ASSSQLAGGQETQY
TRBV2	TRBJ1-5	ASSGRQGTYSNQPQH
TRBV30	TRBJ1-5	AWTPRGNSNQPQH
TRBV18	TRBJ2-1	ASSAIGGVRNEQF
TRBV6-5	TRBJ2-7	ASSSRDRGYEQY